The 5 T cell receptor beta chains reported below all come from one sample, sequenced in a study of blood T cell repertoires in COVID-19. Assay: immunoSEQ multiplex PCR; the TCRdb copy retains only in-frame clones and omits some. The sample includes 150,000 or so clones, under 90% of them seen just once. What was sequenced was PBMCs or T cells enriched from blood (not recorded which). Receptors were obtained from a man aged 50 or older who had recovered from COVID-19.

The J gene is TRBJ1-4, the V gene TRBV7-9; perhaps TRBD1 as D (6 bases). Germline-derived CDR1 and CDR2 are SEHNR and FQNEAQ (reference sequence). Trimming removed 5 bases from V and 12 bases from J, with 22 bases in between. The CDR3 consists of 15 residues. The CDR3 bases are TGTGCCAGCAGCCCAGGACAGCAGGGGATAGAGCAACTGTTTTTT. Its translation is CASSPGQQGIEQLFF.

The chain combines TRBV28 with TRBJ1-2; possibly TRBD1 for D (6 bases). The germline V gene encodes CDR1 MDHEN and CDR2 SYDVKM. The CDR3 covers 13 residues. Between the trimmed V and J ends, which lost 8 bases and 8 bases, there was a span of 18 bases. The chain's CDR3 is CASVPGGRGGYTF. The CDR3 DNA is TGTGCCAGCGTTCCGGGGGGGCGAGGGGGCTACACCTTC.

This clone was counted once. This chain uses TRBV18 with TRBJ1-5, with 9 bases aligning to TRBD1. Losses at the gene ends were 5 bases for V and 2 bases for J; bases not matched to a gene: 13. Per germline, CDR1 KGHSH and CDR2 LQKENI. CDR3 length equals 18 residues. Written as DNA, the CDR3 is TGTGCCAGCTCAGCCGGGGGCGTACGGACAGGGGGCAATCAGCCCCAGCATTTT. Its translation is CASSAGGVRTGGNQPQHF. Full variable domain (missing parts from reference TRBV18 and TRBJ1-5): NAGVMQNPRHLVRRRGQEARLRCSPMKGHSHVYWYRQLPEEGLKFMVYLQKENIIDESGMPKERFSAEFPKEGPSILRIQQVVRGDSAAYFCASSAGGVRTGGNQPQHFGDGTRLSIL.

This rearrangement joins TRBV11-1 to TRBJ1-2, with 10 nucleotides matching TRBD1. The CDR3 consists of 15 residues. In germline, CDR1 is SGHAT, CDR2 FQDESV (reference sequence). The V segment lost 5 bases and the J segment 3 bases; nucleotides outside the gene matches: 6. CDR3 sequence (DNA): TGTGCCAGCAGCCCCGAGACAGGGGGCCACTATGGCTACACCTTC. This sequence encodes CASSPETGGHYGYTF.

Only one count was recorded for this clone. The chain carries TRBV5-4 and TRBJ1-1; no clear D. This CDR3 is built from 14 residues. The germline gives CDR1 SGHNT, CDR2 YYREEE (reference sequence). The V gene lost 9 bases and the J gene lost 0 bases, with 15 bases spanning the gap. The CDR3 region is CATHPLGMNTEAFF. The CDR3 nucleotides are TGTGCCACCCACCCCCTAGGTATGAACACTGAAGCTTTCTTT. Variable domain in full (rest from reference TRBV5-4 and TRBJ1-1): ETGVTQSPTHLIKTRGQQVTLRCSSQSGHNTVSWYQQALGQGPQFIFQYYREEENGRGNFPPRFSGLQFPNYSSELNVNALELDDSALYLCATHPLGMNTEAFFGQGTRLTVV.